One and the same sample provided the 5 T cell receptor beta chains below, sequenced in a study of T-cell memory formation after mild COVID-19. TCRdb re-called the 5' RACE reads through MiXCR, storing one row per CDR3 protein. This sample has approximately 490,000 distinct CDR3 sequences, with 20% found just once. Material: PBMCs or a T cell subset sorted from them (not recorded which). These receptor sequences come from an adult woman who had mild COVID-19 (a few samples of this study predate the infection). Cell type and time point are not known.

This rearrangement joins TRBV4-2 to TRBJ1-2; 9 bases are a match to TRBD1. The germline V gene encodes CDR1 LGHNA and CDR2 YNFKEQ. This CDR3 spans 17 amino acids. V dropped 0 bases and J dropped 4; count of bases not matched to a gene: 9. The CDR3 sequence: CASSQDRGTGTLYGYTF. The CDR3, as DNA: TGTGCCAGCAGCCAAGATCGGGGGACAGGGACCCTCTATGGCTACACCTTC.

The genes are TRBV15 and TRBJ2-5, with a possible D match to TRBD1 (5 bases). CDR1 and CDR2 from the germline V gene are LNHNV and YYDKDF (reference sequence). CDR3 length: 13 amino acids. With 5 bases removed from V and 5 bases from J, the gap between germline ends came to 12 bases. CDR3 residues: CATSDRTRETQYF. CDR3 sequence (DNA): TGTGCCACCAGCGACCGGACAAGGGAGACCCAGTACTTC. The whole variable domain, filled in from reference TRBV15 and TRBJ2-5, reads DAMVIQNPRYQVTQFGKPVTLSCSQTLNHNVMYWYQQKSSQAPKLLFHYYDKDFNNEADTPDNFQSRRPNTSFCFLDIRSPGLGDTAMYLCATSDRTRETQYFGPGTRLLVL.

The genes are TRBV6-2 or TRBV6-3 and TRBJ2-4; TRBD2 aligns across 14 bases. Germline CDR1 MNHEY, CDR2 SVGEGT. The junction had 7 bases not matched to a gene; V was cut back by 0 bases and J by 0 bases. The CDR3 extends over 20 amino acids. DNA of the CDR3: TGTGCCAGCAGTTACTCACCGGGACTAGCGGGGGTCCTAGCCAAAAACATTCAGTACTTC. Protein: CASSYSPGLAGVLAKNIQYF.

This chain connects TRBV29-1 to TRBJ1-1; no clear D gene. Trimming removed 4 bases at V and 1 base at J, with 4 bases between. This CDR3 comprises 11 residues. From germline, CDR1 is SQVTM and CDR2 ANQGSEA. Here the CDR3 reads CSVGRNTEAFF. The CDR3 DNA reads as TGCAGCGTTGGACGGAACACTGAAGCTTTCTTT.

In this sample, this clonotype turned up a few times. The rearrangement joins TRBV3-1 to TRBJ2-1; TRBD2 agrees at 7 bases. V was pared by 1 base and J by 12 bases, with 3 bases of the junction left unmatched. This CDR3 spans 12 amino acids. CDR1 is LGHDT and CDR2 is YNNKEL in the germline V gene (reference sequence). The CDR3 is CASSQGTRGQFF. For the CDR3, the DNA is TGTGCCAGCAGCCAAGGGACTAGGGGGCAGTTCTTC.